Listed below are T cell receptor beta chains from one sample, sequenced in a study of blood T cells in healthy people across ages. TCRdb redid the calling of the 5' RACE reads with MiXCR, one entry per CDR3 protein. The sample includes about 800,000 distinct CDR3 sequences, roughly 25% seen only once; the top ten take approximately 4%. The data were also submitted as part of a second study, on T cells of mothers and their children.

The sequenced material came from blood. Receptors were obtained from a boy younger than 18 in good health. Each CDR3 is given with its conserved first and last residue. The order of the fields is clone size, D gene, J gene, V gene, CDR3 length, CDR3 protein, CDR3 DNA. A D gene is named only where the DNA matches it firmly. Part of the rows lack a size; the others show once, few, many or a class for expanded clones.

clone size: few
D gene: .
J gene: TRBJ2-1
V gene: TRBV6-2/TRBV6-3
CDR3 length: 15
CDR3 protein: CASSPGQRGRGEQFF
CDR3 DNA: TGTGCCAGCAGTCCGGGACAGCGGGGGAGAGGTGAGCAGTTCTTC

clone size: few
D gene: TRBD1
J gene: TRBJ2-7
V gene: TRBV28
CDR3 length: 14
CDR3 protein: CASSSGTGGFEQYF
CDR3 DNA: TGTGCCAGCAGTTCCGGGACAGGGGGATTCGAGCAGTACTTC

clone size: .
D gene: .
J gene: TRBJ1-2
V gene: TRBV28
CDR3 length: 16
CDR3 protein: CASSVRSGTRTYGYTF
CDR3 DNA: TGTGCCAGCAGTGTTCGCTCCGGGACACGAACCTATGGCTACACCTTC

clone size: many
D gene: TRBD2
J gene: TRBJ2-7
V gene: TRBV4-3
CDR3 length: 16
CDR3 protein: CASSQGTGGSYYEQYF
CDR3 DNA: TGCGCCAGCAGCCAAGGAACGGGGGGATCTTACTACGAGCAGTACTTC

clone size: .
D gene: TRBD1
J gene: TRBJ1-4
V gene: TRBV28
CDR3 length: 14
CDR3 protein: CASSLRQGWEKLFF
CDR3 DNA: TGTGCCAGCAGTTTACGACAGGGTTGGGAAAAACTGTTTTTT

clone size: .
D gene: TRBD1
J gene: TRBJ1-5
V gene: TRBV28
CDR3 length: 17
CDR3 protein: CASRKKGTEGLNQPQHF
CDR3 DNA: TGTGCCAGCAGGAAGAAAGGGACAGAGGGACTCAATCAGCCCCAGCATTTT

clone size: .
D gene: .
J gene: TRBJ2-1
V gene: TRBV7-2
CDR3 length: 16
CDR3 protein: CASSLVPGGGNNEQFF
CDR3 DNA: TGTGCCAGCAGCTTAGTCCCTGGGGGAGGAAACAATGAACAGTTCTTC

clone size: few
D gene: .
J gene: TRBJ2-6
V gene: TRBV7-9
CDR3 length: 15
CDR3 protein: CASSFIGDGANVLTF
CDR3 DNA: TGTGCCAGCAGCTTCATAGGGGACGGGGCCAACGTCCTGACTTTC

clone size: few
D gene: TRBD2
J gene: TRBJ2-7
V gene: TRBV6-4
CDR3 length: 13
CDR3 protein: CASSSLAGDEQYF
CDR3 DNA: TGTGCCAGCAGTAGTCTAGCGGGAGACGAGCAGTACTTC

clone size: .
D gene: .
J gene: TRBJ1-2
V gene: TRBV2
CDR3 length: 14
CDR3 protein: CASSEDTLTYGYTF
CDR3 DNA: TGTGCCAGCAGTGAAGACACCCTAACCTATGGCTACACCTTC

clone size: few
D gene: TRBD2
J gene: TRBJ2-1
V gene: TRBV15
CDR3 length: 15
CDR3 protein: CATSREGTRYNEQFF
CDR3 DNA: TGTGCCACCAGCAGAGAAGGGACTAGGTACAATGAGCAGTTCTTC

clone size: few
D gene: .
J gene: TRBJ2-5
V gene: TRBV7-2
CDR3 length: 18
CDR3 protein: CASSLEFLGGPISETQYF
CDR3 DNA: TGTGCCAGCAGCTTAGAGTTCCTCGGGGGCCCTATCTCGGAGACCCAGTACTTC

clone size: few
D gene: .
J gene: TRBJ2-7
V gene: TRBV20-1
CDR3 length: 14
CDR3 protein: CSAREAGVIYEQYF
CDR3 DNA: TGCAGTGCTAGAGAGGCAGGGGTTATCTACGAGCAGTACTTC

clone size: .
D gene: .
J gene: TRBJ2-3
V gene: TRBV5-1
CDR3 length: 13
CDR3 protein: CASSLEIGDTQYF
CDR3 DNA: TGCGCCAGCAGCTTGGAGATAGGCGATACGCAGTATTTT

clone size: many
D gene: .
J gene: TRBJ2-7
V gene: TRBV29-1
CDR3 length: 12
CDR3 protein: CSVEDGGYEQYF
CDR3 DNA: TGCAGCGTTGAAGATGGTGGGTACGAGCAGTACTTC

clone size: .
D gene: .
J gene: TRBJ2-5
V gene: TRBV5-1
CDR3 length: 16
CDR3 protein: CASSLARDTLQETQYF
CDR3 DNA: TGCGCCAGCAGCTTGGCGAGGGACACGCTTCAAGAGACCCAGTACTTC

clone size: .
D gene: TRBD1
J gene: TRBJ2-5
V gene: TRBV6-5
CDR3 length: 15
CDR3 protein: CASSYSGTGTFVQYF
CDR3 DNA: TGTGCCAGCAGTTACTCTGGGACAGGGACTTTTGTGCAGTACTTC

clone size: few
D gene: .
J gene: TRBJ2-7
V gene: TRBV4-1
CDR3 length: 13
CDR3 protein: CASSHGRTYEQYF
CDR3 DNA: TGCGCCAGCAGCCATGGGAGAACCTACGAGCAGTACTTC

clone size: .
D gene: TRBD2
J gene: TRBJ2-1
V gene: TRBV28
CDR3 length: 13
CDR3 protein: CASSRARLAEQFF
CDR3 DNA: TGTGCCAGCAGCCGTGCTAGACTAGCGGAGCAGTTCTTC

clone size: few
D gene: .
J gene: TRBJ1-4
V gene: TRBV28
CDR3 length: 14
CDR3 protein: CASKKGREGEKLFF
CDR3 DNA: TGTGCCAGCAAGAAAGGCAGAGAGGGGGAAAAACTGTTTTTT

clone size: few
D gene: TRBD1
J gene: TRBJ2-3
V gene: TRBV4-2
CDR3 length: 15
CDR3 protein: CASTREGQGTDTQYF
CDR3 DNA: TGTGCCAGCACGAGGGAGGGACAGGGGACAGATACGCAGTATTTT

clone size: few
D gene: .
J gene: TRBJ2-5
V gene: TRBV21-1
CDR3 length: 16
CDR3 protein: CASSKGALADQETQYF
CDR3 DNA: TGTGCCAGCAGCAAAGGAGCGCTAGCGGACCAAGAGACCCAGTACTTC

clone size: few
D gene: .
J gene: TRBJ1-1
V gene: TRBV30
CDR3 length: 17
CDR3 protein: CAWSVPPLGVKNTEAFF
CDR3 DNA: TGTGCCTGGAGTGTACCGCCCCTGGGGGTCAAGAACACTGAAGCTTTCTTT

clone size: .
D gene: .
J gene: TRBJ1-5
V gene: TRBV7-2
CDR3 length: 13
CDR3 protein: CVSSPGVNQPQHF
CDR3 DNA: TGTGTCAGCAGCCCGGGCGTTAATCAGCCCCAGCATTTT

clone size: few
D gene: .
J gene: TRBJ1-4
V gene: TRBV7-9
CDR3 length: 13
CDR3 protein: CASSPPADEKLFF
CDR3 DNA: TGTGCCAGCAGCCCTCCGGCGGATGAAAAACTGTTTTTT

clone size: many
D gene: .
J gene: TRBJ2-7
V gene: TRBV12-3/TRBV12-4
CDR3 length: 12
CDR3 protein: CASSLGGNEQYF
CDR3 DNA: TGTGCCAGCAGCTTAGGGGGGAACGAGCAGTACTTC

clone size: .
D gene: .
J gene: TRBJ2-6
V gene: TRBV7-6
CDR3 length: 16
CDR3 protein: CASSPQTGSGANVLTF
CDR3 DNA: TGTGCCAGCAGCCCGCAAACGGGGTCTGGGGCCAACGTCCTGACTTTC

clone size: few
D gene: .
J gene: TRBJ1-2
V gene: TRBV6-5
CDR3 length: 14
CDR3 protein: CASSYGGGFYGYTF
CDR3 DNA: TGTGCCAGCAGTTACGGGGGAGGATTCTATGGCTACACCTTC

clone size: .
D gene: TRBD2
J gene: TRBJ2-1
V gene: TRBV6-2/TRBV6-3
CDR3 length: 14
CDR3 protein: CASNPAGGQNEQFF
CDR3 DNA: TGTGCCAGCAACCCAGCGGGAGGGCAAAATGAGCAGTTCTTC

clone size: few
D gene: .
J gene: TRBJ1-2
V gene: TRBV7-9
CDR3 length: 12
CDR3 protein: CASSSFTDGYTF
CDR3 DNA: TGTGCCAGCAGCTCATTCACGGATGGCTACACCTTC

clone size: few
D gene: TRBD1
J gene: TRBJ1-4
V gene: TRBV30
CDR3 length: 15
CDR3 protein: CAWGTGVATNEKLFF
CDR3 DNA: TGTGCCTGGGGGACAGGGGTGGCAACTAATGAAAAACTGTTTTTT

clone size: many
D gene: TRBD1
J gene: TRBJ2-5
V gene: TRBV28
CDR3 length: 14
CDR3 protein: CASSLLGQQETQYF
CDR3 DNA: TGTGCCAGCAGTTTATTGGGACAGCAAGAGACCCAGTACTTC

clone size: .
D gene: .
J gene: TRBJ1-3
V gene: TRBV28
CDR3 length: 18
CDR3 protein: CASSFITLFDGSGNTIYF
CDR3 DNA: TGTGCCAGCAGTTTTATCACACTATTTGACGGCTCTGGAAACACCATATATTTT